These 24 T cell receptor beta chains were sequenced from one sample in a study of regulatory T cells in long-lasting Graves disease. As for time point: persistent/refractory GD, antithyroid drugs over 5 years with positive TRAb. PBMC RNA served as the TCR library source. Arm-PCR of CDR3 regions with iRepertoire HTBI primers generated TCR beta libraries. TCRdb independently ran MiXCR on the multiplex PCR reads; one entry per CDR3 protein. The sample carries hundreds of thousands of distinct CDR3 sequences, about a fifth recorded once. The sample was peripheral blood mononuclear cells (PBMCs), taken when the disease was refractory, from a patient treated with antithyroid drugs. All receptors derive from a female donor with Graves disease.

The rearrangement joins TRBV28 to TRBJ1-1; D ambiguous. This CDR3 comprises 15 residues. The V end was cut by 5 bases, the J end by 0 bases, with 13 bases between. Germline CDR1 reads MDHEN; CDR2 reads SYDVKM. The CDR3 nucleotides are TGTGCCAGCAGTCTCGACACCTACATGAACACTGAAGCTTTCTTT. It codes for CASSLDTYMNTEAFF. The full variable domain, rest sourced from reference TRBV28 and TRBJ1-1, is DVKVTQSSRYLVKRTGEKVFLECVQDMDHENMFWYRQDPGLGLRLIYFSYDVKMKEKGDIPEGYSVSREKKERFSLILESASTNQTSMYLCASSLDTYMNTEAFFGQGTRLTVV.

The chain has TRBV5-6 and TRBJ2-7, with D possibly matching TRBD2 (6 bases). The ends were cut back, 6 bases at V and 3 bases at J, with 28 bases in the middle. This CDR3 contains 18 residues. Germline CDR1 SGHDT, CDR2 YYEEEE. The CDR3 DNA follows: TGTGCCAGCACTGTAAGTGGGGTCCGCCGGGGGATCCTCTACGAGCAGTACTTC. The encoded protein is CASTVSGVRRGILYEQYF.

The gene calls are TRBV29-1 and TRBJ2-7; 7 bases match TRBD1. Germline V lookup: CDR1 SQVTM, CDR2 ANQGSEA. The CDR3 has 13 amino acids. Trimming cost V 7 bases and J 2 bases; bases outside gene matches: 8. The CDR3 DNA follows: TGCAGCGCACAGGGACAGCTTGCCTACGAGCAGTACTTC. Amino acids: CSAQGQLAYEQYF.

Only a few counts were recorded for this clonotype. The rearrangement uses TRBV4-1 and TRBJ1-2, with D possibly being TRBD1 (6 bases). V was cut by 2 bases and J by 4 bases, with 14 bases left in between. The CDR3 extends over 15 amino acids. CDR1 is MGHRA, CDR2 YSYEKL, per germline. The chain's CDR3 is CASSQLGTGSYGYTF. As DNA, the CDR3 is TGCGCCAGCAGCCAACTGGGTACAGGGAGCTATGGCTACACCTTC.

This chain joins TRBV7-9 and TRBJ2-4; 10 bases are shared with TRBD1. This CDR3 has 16 amino acids. CDR1 SEHNR and CDR2 FQNEAQ come from the germline V gene (reference sequence). After removal of 5 bases from V and 2 bases from J, the junction contained 6 bases not matched to a gene. The CDR3 is CASSPGTGVSKNIQYF. In DNA, the CDR3 is TGTGCCAGCAGCCCCGGGACAGGGGTGTCCAAAAACATTCAGTACTTC.

This clonotype has ten or more counts. The CDR3 nucleotides are TGTGCCAGCAGGTTGGAGTACGGGGAGCTGTTTTTT. Encoded protein: CASRLEYGELFF. The chain combines TRBV7-3 with TRBJ2-2; no reliable D call. Deletions cut 6 bases from V and 7 bases from J, with 9 bases between. The V gene's germline CDR1 is SGHTA and CDR2 FQGTGA. The CDR3 totals 12 residues.

The chain employs TRBV29-1 and TRBJ2-5; TRBD2 matches 11 bases. Germline-derived CDR1 and CDR2 are SQVTM and ANQGSEA. The trim removed 2 bases at V and 5 bases at J, leaving 7 bases unmatched. This CDR3 has 15 residues. The CDR3 DNA sequence: TGCAGCGTTGAATTGTTTACTAGCGGGAGTGAGACCCAGTACTTC. Translated: CSVELFTSGSETQYF.

This sequence joins TRBV3-1 and TRBJ2-1, with no clear D. The germline V gene encodes CDR1 LGHDT and CDR2 YNNKEL (reference sequence). The CDR3 is 16 amino acids. The V gene lost 0 bases and the J gene lost 2 bases, with 11 bases spanning the gap. The CDR3 region is CASSQEGSEPYNEQFF. The CDR3 coding sequence is TGTGCCAGCAGCCAAGAAGGCTCGGAACCCTACAATGAGCAGTTCTTC.

This chain joins TRBV7-9 and TRBJ2-5; tentatively, D is TRBD1 (6 bases). The germline CDR1 and CDR2 sequences are SEHNR and FQNEAQ (reference sequence). CDR3 length: 14 amino acids. V lost 5 bases, J lost 5 bases, and 15 bases lay in between. DNA for the CDR3: TGTGCCAGCAGCCTAGAATGGGGGCGGGAGACCCAGTACTTC. Translated: CASSLEWGRETQYF.

The V call is TRBV30, the J call TRBJ2-7; D not certain. V was pared by 3 bases and J by 3 bases, with 9 bases between. Germline V gene sequence: CDR1 GTSNPN, CDR2 SVGIG (reference sequence). CDR3 length: 12 residues. The CDR3 sequence is CAWRSSSYEQYF. The CDR3, as DNA: TGTGCCTGGAGGAGCAGCAGCTACGAGCAGTACTTC.

This clonotype has at least ten counts. The V call is TRBV6-2 or TRBV6-3, the J call TRBJ2-5; D possibly matches TRBD1 or TRBD2 (5 bases each). Germline CDR1 reads MNHEY; CDR2 reads SVGEGT. The CDR3 contains 15 residues. V was cut by 2 bases and J by 4 bases, with 14 bases left in between. The CDR3 sequence: CASSYPPGPGETQYF. CDR3 in DNA: TGTGCCAGCAGTTACCCTCCGGGACCCGGAGAGACCCAGTACTTC.

Worth noting for this clonotype: A read error may explain this, as a much larger clone is one base away. The rearrangement joins TRBV2 to TRBJ2-7; TRBD1 aligns across 8 bases. The germline V gene encodes CDR1 SNHLY and CDR2 FYNNEI. Germline trimming cut 0 bases from V and 0 bases from J; bases unmatched to any gene: 7. The length of the CDR3 is 17 residues. CDR3 sequence: CASSEAWWGQVSYEQYF. The CDR3 nucleotides are TGTGCCAGCAGTGAAGCCTGGTGGGGACAGGTCTCCTACGAGCAGTACTTC.

This clonotype came up many times. This rearrangement joins TRBV7-2 to TRBJ1-5; D gene ambiguous. V lost 0 bases to trimming and J lost 1 base, with 7 bases between them. Per germline, CDR1 SGHTA and CDR2 FQGNSA. This CDR3 comprises 15 residues. DNA for the CDR3: TGTGCCAGCAGCTTAGCGCGTGGGAGCAATCAGCCCCAGCATTTT. Its protein is CASSLARGSNQPQHF.

This chain links TRBV5-1 with TRBJ2-1, with 9 bases fitting TRBD2. The V segment lost 6 bases and the J segment 2 bases; nucleotides outside the gene matches: 3. This CDR3 is 14 amino acids long. In germline, CDR1 is SGHRS, CDR2 YFSETQ. The CDR3 coding sequence is TGCGCCAGCAAGCCTAGCGGGACCTACAATGAGCAGTTCTTC. Translating it yields CASKPSGTYNEQFF.

Turning to this clonotype: This clone may be a read error of a much larger clone one base away. The chain carries TRBV27 and TRBJ1-2; D is unclear. This CDR3 region has 13 residues. The germline gives CDR1 MNHEY, CDR2 SMNVEV (reference sequence). CDR3 sequence: CASSPLPTSGYAF. The CDR3 nucleotides are TGTGCCAGCAGTCCGCTACCAACTAGTGGCTACGCCTTC.

This clonotype was recorded many times. The genes are TRBV9 and TRBJ2-5; D may be TRBD1 or TRBD2 (6 bases each). The CDR3 is 16 amino acids. Germline V lookup: CDR1 SGDLS, CDR2 YYNGEE. Trimming cost V 4 bases and J 1 base, with 17 bases left between them. The CDR3 coding sequence is TGTGCCAGCAGCCCCGGGGGCAGGTTGATCCAAGAGACCCAGTACTTC. It specifies CASSPGGRLIQETQYF.

This clonotype was detected only a few times. This chain connects TRBV20-1 to TRBJ2-7, with 9 bases fitting TRBD2. V was clipped by 6 bases and J by 2 bases; unmatched bases: 11. This CDR3 is built from 15 residues. Per the germline V gene, CDR1 is DFQATT and CDR2 is SNEGSKA (reference sequence). CDR3 region: CSAGTGGGVPYEQYF. The CDR3 bases are TGCAGTGCGGGGACCGGCGGGGGGGTTCCCTACGAGCAGTACTTC.

The chain has TRBV2 and TRBJ2-2; 12 bases align to TRBD1. Germline loops: CDR1 SNHLY, CDR2 FYNNEI. The trim removed 6 bases at V and 7 bases at J, leaving 6 bases unmatched. The CDR3 runs to 15 residues. CDR3 loop: CASSQGQGAVGELFF. DNA for the CDR3: TGTGCCAGCAGCCAGGGACAGGGGGCTGTCGGGGAGCTGTTTTTT.

Turning to this clonotype: The final CDR3 position lacks the conserved phenylalanine or tryptophan, pointing to a likely read error. The chain uses TRBV5-5 and TRBJ2-5; maybe TRBD2 (5 bases). The germline gives CDR1 SGHKS, CDR2 YYEKEE (reference sequence). The CDR3 is 15 amino acids. Trimming left V 3 bases short and J 1 base short, with 13 bases between. CDR3 region: CASSYLPGIQETQYL. As DNA, the CDR3 is TGTGCCAGCAGCTACCTACCCGGGATCCAAGAGACCCAGTACCTC.

The chain links TRBV3-1 to TRBJ2-4, with 8 bases lining up with TRBD2. The V gene's germline CDR1 is LGHDT and CDR2 YNNKEL (reference sequence). The trim removed 1 base at V and 3 bases at J, leaving 8 bases unmatched. The CDR3 has 17 amino acids. The CDR3 DNA is TGTGCCAGCAGCCAAGTTACTAGCGGCTTAGTCAAAAACATTCAGTACTTC. It codes for CASSQVTSGLVKNIQYF.

This clonotype was seen at least ten times. V gene TRBV30 combines with J gene TRBJ2-5; D ambiguous. This CDR3 contains 12 residues. V lost 0 bases to trimming and J lost 5 bases, with 7 bases between them. In germline, CDR1 is GTSNPN, CDR2 SVGIG (reference sequence). CDR3: CAWSVGSETQYF. CDR3 bases: TGTGCCTGGAGTGTTGGATCGGAGACCCAGTACTTC.

This clonotype was seen only once. The chain has TRBV2 and TRBJ2-1; tentatively, D is TRBD2 (6 bases). Germline V gene data show CDR1 as SNHLY and CDR2 as FYNNEI. This CDR3 has 17 residues. V lost 2 bases, J lost 4 bases, and 18 bases lay in between. This CDR3 reads CASSESGGAGLYNEQFF. The CDR3 DNA sequence: TGTGCCAGCAGTGAATCGGGCGGGGCGGGCTTATACAATGAGCAGTTCTTC. Full variable domain (outside the CDR3, taken from reference TRBV2 and TRBJ2-1): EPEVTQTPSHQVTQMGQEVILRCVPISNHLYFYWYRQILGQKVEFLVSFYNNEISEKSEIFDDQFSVERPDGSNFTLKIRSTKLEDSAMYFCASSESGGAGLYNEQFFGPGTRLTVL.

This chain connects TRBV18 to TRBJ2-7, with TRBD2 matching 11 bases. CDR1 is KGHSH, CDR2 LQKENI, per germline. The ends lost 4 bases at V and 0 bases at J; junction bases unmatched: 5. The CDR3 consists of 16 residues. The CDR3 sequence is CASSQPGLAVSYEQYF. CDR3 DNA sequence: TGTGCCAGCTCACAACCGGGACTAGCGGTCTCCTACGAGCAGTACTTC.

Remarks on this clonotype: A much larger clone sits a single nucleotide away, making a read error possible. The rearrangement links TRBV20-1 to TRBJ2-7; TRBD2 matches 7 bases. The CDR3 is 14 residues long. The germline gives CDR1 DFQATT, CDR2 SNEGSKA (reference sequence). Here the CDR3 reads CSARHPGGSFEQYF. CDR3 bases: TGCAGTGCCCGTCACCCGGGAGGATCCTTCGAGCAGTACTTC.